What follows is one T cell receptor beta chain and its context. The antigen is unknown. TCRdb keeps only in-frame clones here, not all; method: immunoSEQ multiplex PCR. The sample yields tens of thousands of clones, 75% to 90% seen once. This entry is derived from a study of T cell responses to AZD1222 COVID-19 vaccine. Study observations and caveats: In all cases, repertoires were sampled only after the peak T cell response.

CDR3 length equals 15 residues. V was pared by 2 bases and J by 7 bases, with 4 bases of the junction left unmatched. CDR1 and CDR2 (germline): MNHEY, SMNVEV (reference sequence). The chain recombines TRBV27 with TRBJ2-2, with TRBD2 matching over 10 bases. Sequences were derived from peripheral blood, sampled 28 days after the second AZD1222 dose. The sequence derives from an adult who received the AZD1222 COVID-19 vaccine. CDR3 coding DNA: TGTGCCAGCAGTTTACTAGCGGGGGCCCTCGGGGAGCTGTTTTTT. It translates to CASSLLAGALGELFF.